This TCR beta chain was identified in a study of beta chain features in type 1 diabetes. General study points: Since sequencing was performed on cDNA, cells with high TCR expression could be over-represented. Diminished insertions and augmented deletions at VDJ junctions characterized type 1 diabetes patients. Shortening that was moderate but significant affected the TCRB CDR3s of Type 1 diabetes patients in all four CD4+ subsets.

Details on this clone: Its antigen remains unidentified.

The V end lost 3 bases, the J end lost 1 base, and 16 bases lay between the germline ends. There are 17 residues in the CDR3. Germline V gene lookup returns CDR1 MNHEY and CDR2 SMNVEV (reference sequence). Every isolated RNA sample was fully reverse transcribed, so sequencing captured expressed TCRB transcripts. The table came from immunoSEQ multiplex PCR; TCRdb's copy has only in-frame clones and leaves some out. The sample has under 70,000 clones, about 64% seen once; the top ten hold 0.25% to 0.35%. The V and J genes are TRBV27 and TRBJ2-1; D is possibly TRBD2 (5 bases). The material sequenced was stem cell memory CD4+ T cells from blood. This TCR was recovered from a woman aged 25 to 39 with type 1 diabetes. This chain's CDR3 is CASSFFAPSRSYNEQFF. In nucleotides, the CDR3 is TGTGCCAGCAGTTTTTTCGCTCCTAGCAGGTCCTACAATGAGCAGTTCTTC.